This T cell receptor beta chain derives from a study of PD-L1 blockade in urothelial cancer. Trimming stripped 3 bases from V and 2 bases from J, with 8 bases between. In germline, CDR1 is MNHEY, CDR2 SMNVEV (reference sequence). The CDR3 covers 13 residues. Spiking each PCR with synthetic TCR analog templates was performed. Generated by immunoSEQ multiplex PCR, the TCRdb table keeps only in-frame clones and is missing some. The sample yields 20,000 to 25,000 clones, around 90% seen once. Time point given: peripheral blood 6 weeks after treatment start. Patients yielded 1 to 8 samples each, pretreatment and on-treatment.

The TCR sequence derives from a woman aged 55-70 years with urothelial cancer. The specimen comprised PBMCs, sampled around atezolizumab (anti-PD-L1) treatment. The rearrangement joins TRBV27 to TRBJ2-7, with D unclear. The CDR3 sequence: CASSFGPTYEQYF. The CDR3 nucleotides read TGTGCCAGCAGTTTTGGTCCTACCTACGAGCAGTACTTC.